This T cell receptor beta chain stems from a study of memory CD4+ T cells and cytomegalovirus serostatus. The CDR3 length is 15 residues. The J segment lost 7 bases and the V segment lost 1 base, leaving 5 bases of the junction unmatched. The germline gives CDR1 LGHNA, CDR2 YNFKEQ. The sort gate was single viable CD3+CD4+CD8-CD45RO+ cells for memory CD4+ T cells. Measured with immunoSEQ multiplex PCR; TCRdb has only the in-frame clones, and not every one. The sample comprises 45,000 to 55,000 clones, approximately 78% of which are singletons, and more than 0.65% rests with the top ten. Study-level findings and limits: Median bootstrapped AUC for CMV status was just under 0.97 originally, 0.75 to 0.91 US-trained.

On this clone itself: Antigen specificity is unknown.

The TCR was taken from an adult in good health and CMV-seronegative. Sequencing used memory CD4+ T cells from blood. J is TRBJ2-2 and V is TRBV4-2; 8 bases fit TRBD1. The CDR3 DNA reads TGTGCCAGCAGCCAAGGCCAGGGGGCGATCGGGGAGCTGTTTTTT. Protein sequence: CASSQGQGAIGELFF.